The 23 T cell receptor beta chains below were found in one sample sequenced in a study of identical twins. TCRdb re-derived calls from the 5' RACE reads in MiXCR, one entry per CDR3 protein. The repertoire includes approximately 220,000 distinct CDR3 sequences, roughly 7.5% of them detected once, and 1.5% to 2.5% sits in the top ten. The same sample was also studied in work on yellow fever vaccine responses in identical twins.

Source material: memory (CD45RO+) T cells sorted from blood. The receptors were gathered from a woman younger than 30 in good health.

This clonotype occurred many times. The chain recombines TRBV9 with TRBJ2-7; a possible D gene is TRBD1 (7 bases). V was pared by 3 bases and J by 5 bases, with 15 bases between. CDR3 length: 14 residues. The germline V gene has CDR1 SGDLS and CDR2 YYNGEE. CDR3 coding DNA: TGTGCCAGCAGCGGCCCAGGGGGACTCCACGAGCAGTACTTC. Translating it yields CASSGPGGLHEQYF.

The chain couples TRBV11-2 to TRBJ1-1; D unresolved. The CDR3 is 14 amino acids. Germline CDR1 and CDR2: SGHAT and FQNNGV. The V end was cut by 6 bases, the J end by 2 bases, with 13 bases between. CDR3 coding DNA: TGTGCCAGCAGACCCACAGCGTCTAACACTGAAGCTTTCTTT. This encodes CASRPTASNTEAFF. Full variable domain (remainder filled in from reference TRBV11-2 and TRBJ1-1): EAGVAQSPRYKIIEKRQSVAFWCNPISGHATLYWYQQILGQGPKLLIQFQNNGVVDDSQLPKDRFSAERLKGVDSTLKIQPAKLEDSAVYLCASRPTASNTEAFFGQGTRLTVV.

J is TRBJ2-7 and V is TRBV30, with TRBD1 matching over 8 bases. Germline trimming cut 2 bases from V and 6 bases from J; bases unmatched to any gene: 6. Germline lookup yields CDR1 GTSNPN and CDR2 SVGIG (reference sequence). This CDR3 comprises 13 residues. For the CDR3, the DNA is TGTGCCTGGAGTAAAACGACAGGGGTCGAGCAGTACTTC. The encoded protein is CAWSKTTGVEQYF.

This clonotype was seen a handful of times. This chain uses TRBV6-1 with TRBJ2-1, with 7 bases that match TRBD2. CDR3 length equals 14 residues. Germline CDR1 and CDR2: MNHNS and SASEGT. J was trimmed by 4 bases and V by 6 bases; bases with no gene match: 6. The CDR3 loop is CASSLAVGYNEQFF. The CDR3 DNA sequence: TGTGCCAGCAGCCTAGCGGTTGGGTACAATGAGCAGTTCTTC.

This clonotype was recorded a few times. The V call is TRBV6-5, the J call TRBJ1-5; D possibly corresponds to TRBD1 (5 bases). This CDR3 spans 14 amino acids. CDR1 and CDR2 (germline): MNHEY, SVGAGI. Trimming took 0 bases from V and 5 from J, leaving 8 bases between them. In nucleotides, the CDR3 is TGTGCCAGCAGTTACTCGGGGGGGGATCAGCCCCAGCATTTT. Protein product: CASSYSGGDQPQHF.

This clonotype was detected ten times or more. This chain uses TRBV20-1 with TRBJ2-5; D unclear. The germline V gene encodes CDR1 DFQATT and CDR2 SNEGSKA (reference sequence). V was trimmed by 4 bases and J by 4 bases, leaving 13 bases between them. The CDR3 covers 13 residues. CDR3 bases: TGCAGTGCTACATATACCCTCCCAGAGACCCAGTACTTC. Amino acid sequence: CSATYTLPETQYF.

There are many counts of this clonotype. The chain uses TRBV20-1 and TRBJ2-1; D may be TRBD1 (5 bases). CDR1 and CDR2 (germline): DFQATT, SNEGSKA (reference sequence). Trimming took off 4 bases at V and 8 bases at J, with 6 bases between the two ends. The CDR3 is 10 amino acids. CDR3 residues: CSATRDEQFF. The DNA of the CDR3 is TGCAGTGCTACCAGGGATGAGCAGTTCTTC.

This clonotype was counted only a few times. The chain links TRBV9 to TRBJ2-7, with TRBD1 matching 7 bases. V trimming: 3 bases; J trimming: 2 bases; junction bases outside the gene matches: 8. Looked up from germline, CDR1 is SGDLS and CDR2 is YYNGEE. The length of the CDR3 is 15 residues. The CDR3 region is CASSARQGWAYEQYF. Written as DNA, the CDR3 is TGTGCCAGCAGCGCCCGACAGGGATGGGCCTACGAGCAGTACTTC.

This clonotype was seen repeatedly, ten times or more. The chain uses TRBV2 and TRBJ1-5; tentative D call: TRBD1 (6 bases). Germline-derived CDR1 and CDR2 are SNHLY and FYNNEI. Trimming left V 8 bases short and J 2 bases short, with 10 bases between. The CDR3 contains 13 residues. CDR3 DNA sequence: TGTGCCAGCGATTCAGGGGGCAATCAGCCCCAGCATTTT. Amino acids: CASDSGGNQPQHF.

The gene calls are TRBV4-1 and TRBJ1-2; 9 positions agree with TRBD1. Germline CDR1 and CDR2: MGHRA and YSYEKL. Trimming cost V 4 bases and J 3 bases; bases outside gene matches: 3. This CDR3 region has 14 residues. CDR3 region: CASSPGDRDYGYTF. In DNA form, the CDR3 reads TGCGCCAGCAGCCCCGGGGACAGGGACTATGGCTACACCTTC.

This clonotype was observed many times. This chain links TRBV20-1 with TRBJ2-5, with 9 bases matching TRBD1. V lost 3 bases, J lost 1 base, and 6 bases stayed unmatched. Looked up from germline, CDR1 is DFQATT and CDR2 is SNEGSKA (reference sequence). The CDR3 covers 15 residues. CDR3 sequence reads: CSASQQGAFQETQYF. For the CDR3, the DNA is TGCAGTGCTAGCCAACAGGGGGCCTTCCAAGAGACCCAGTACTTC.

This clonotype was picked up a small number of times. J is TRBJ2-3 and V is TRBV24-1; D is ambiguous. This CDR3 contains 16 residues. Trimming stripped 6 bases from V and 3 bases from J, with 18 bases between. The germline CDR1 and CDR2 sequences are KGHDR and SFDVKD. CDR3 sequence (DNA): TGTGCCACCAGTAAGCCCGGCGTTTCGGAAACAGATACGCAGTATTTT. Protein sequence: CATSKPGVSETDTQYF.

V is TRBV6-4 and J is TRBJ1-1; D remains ambiguous. V shed 3 bases and J shed 1 base, with 6 bases lying between them. Germline V gives CDR1 MRHNA, CDR2 SNTAGT. CDR3 size: 13 residues. In nucleotides, the CDR3 is TGTGCCAGCAGTGATGGGCAGAACACTGAAGCTTTCTTT. Translation: CASSDGQNTEAFF.

The CDR3: CASSEPPGRNYGYTF. The CDR3 nucleotides read TGTGCCAGCAGTGAGCCTCCGGGACGGAACTATGGCTACACCTTC. This rearrangement joins TRBV28 to TRBJ1-2; D may be TRBD1 (5 bases). Germline CDR1 reads MDHEN; CDR2 reads SYDVKM. This CDR3 comprises 15 residues. With 5 bases removed from V and 2 bases from J, the gap between germline ends came to 15 bases.

The rearrangement links TRBV20-1 to TRBJ2-2, with D tentatively TRBD1 (5 bases). Germline CDR1 DFQATT, CDR2 SNEGSKA (reference sequence). V shed 3 bases and J shed 4 bases, with 6 bases lying between them. The CDR3 totals 12 residues. This CDR3 is CSASRGTGELFF. The CDR3 bases are TGCAGTGCTAGTAGGGGCACCGGGGAGCTGTTTTTT.

The J gene is TRBJ2-1, the V gene TRBV6-1; TRBD2 agrees at 8 bases. The CDR3 is made up of 16 amino acids. V was clipped by 2 bases and J by 2 bases; unmatched bases: 5. Germline lookup yields CDR1 MNHNS and CDR2 SASEGT. The CDR3 protein is CASSEMAGGAYNEQFF. The DNA of the CDR3 is TGTGCCAGCAGTGAAATGGCGGGAGGTGCCTACAATGAGCAGTTCTTC.

The table lists this clonotype with a few counts. The chain couples TRBV28 to TRBJ2-7; TRBD2 matches 12 bases. V lost 4 bases to trimming and J lost 5 bases; unmatched junction nucleotides: 6. The CDR3 runs to 15 residues. Germline V lookup: CDR1 MDHEN, CDR2 SYDVKM. The CDR3 DNA follows: TGTGCCAGCAGTTCCCCTAGCGGGAGGGTCGACGAGCAGTACTTC. It yields the protein CASSSPSGRVDEQYF.

The gene calls are TRBV9 and TRBJ2-7; 8 nucleotides line up with TRBD2. Germline V gene sequence: CDR1 SGDLS, CDR2 YYNGEE. After removal of 0 bases from V and 1 base from J, the junction contained 6 bases not matched to a gene. The CDR3 runs to 16 residues. CDR3 nucleotide sequence: TGTGCCAGCAGCGTAGCCGCCAGCGGGAGTTCCTACGAGCAGTACTTC. This encodes CASSVAASGSSYEQYF. The full variable domain, completed using reference TRBV9 and TRBJ2-7, is DSGVTQTPKHLITATGQRVTLRCSPRSGDLSVYWYQQSLDQGLQFLIQYYNGEERAKGNILERFSAQQFPDLHSELNLSSLELGDSALYFCASSVAASGSSYEQYFGPGTRLTVT.

There are many counts of this clonotype. The rearrangement links TRBV28 to TRBJ2-7, with a possible D match to TRBD2 (6 bases). The germline V gene encodes CDR1 MDHEN and CDR2 SYDVKM. The germline V and J ends were trimmed by 6 bases and 7 bases, with 13 bases remaining between them. The length of the CDR3 is 12 residues. CDR3 amino acids: CASRGIAAEQYF. Here the CDR3 DNA reads TGTGCCAGCAGGGGGATAGCGGCGGAGCAGTACTTC.

The rearrangement links TRBV5-1 to TRBJ2-7; 10 positions match TRBD1. CDR1 SGHRS and CDR2 YFSETQ come from the germline V gene. The trim removed 5 bases at V and 2 bases at J, leaving 1 base unmatched. The CDR3 loop spans 13 amino acids. CDR3 sequence (DNA): TGCGCCAGCAGGGACAGGGGGACCTACGAGCAGTACTTC. Translating gives CASRDRGTYEQYF.

This clonotype was counted at least ten times. The chain recombines TRBV12-3 or TRBV12-4 with TRBJ1-2, with TRBD1 identical over 9 bases. Germline trimming cut 5 bases from V and 1 base from J; bases unmatched to any gene: 5. This CDR3 contains 15 residues. CDR3 region: CASSDGTGINYGYTF. CDR3 DNA: TGTGCCAGCAGTGACGGGACAGGGATTAACTATGGCTACACCTTC.

This clonotype came up many times. This chain uses TRBV12-3 or TRBV12-4 with TRBJ2-1; the match to TRBD2 covers 8 bases. V shed 5 bases and J 5 bases; nucleotides not matched to a gene: 5. This CDR3 is built from 14 residues. The DNA for the CDR3 is TGTGCCAGCAGTCAAAGCGGGAGCGACAATGAGCAGTTCTTC. Residues: CASSQSGSDNEQFF.

This clonotype was seen a few times. This chain joins TRBV7-9 and TRBJ2-4; TRBD1 aligns across 10 bases. J lost 4 bases, V lost 1 base, and 4 bases had no gene match. The CDR3 runs 16 residues. Germline CDR1 and CDR2: SEHNR and FQNEAQ (reference sequence). The CDR3 sequence: CASSLDPGQGKNIQYF. The CDR3 DNA reads as TGTGCCAGCAGCTTAGATCCGGGACAGGGGAAAAACATTCAGTACTTC.